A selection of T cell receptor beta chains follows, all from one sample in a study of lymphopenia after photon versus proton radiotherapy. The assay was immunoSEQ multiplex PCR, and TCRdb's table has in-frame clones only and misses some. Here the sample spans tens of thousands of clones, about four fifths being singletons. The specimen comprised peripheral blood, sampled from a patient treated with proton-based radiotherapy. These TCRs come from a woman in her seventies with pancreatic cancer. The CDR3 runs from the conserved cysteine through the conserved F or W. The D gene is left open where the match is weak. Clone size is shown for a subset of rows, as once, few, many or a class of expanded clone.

CDR3aa: CASSYGDRDLGAFF
CDR3nt: TGTGCCAGCAGTTACGGGGACAGGGACCTTGGTGCTTTCTTT
abundance: few
j_gene: TRBJ1-1
len: 14
d_gene: TRBD1
v_gene: TRBV6-5

CDR3aa: CASSPNTGTGFDYGYTF
CDR3nt: TGCGCCAGCAGCCCAAACACCGGGACAGGGTTTGACTATGGCTACACCTTC
abundance: NA
j_gene: TRBJ1-2
len: 17
d_gene: TRBD1
v_gene: TRBV5-1

CDR3aa: CASSQALAGAQIRPYF
CDR3nt: TGCGCCAGCAGCCAAGCACTAGCGGGAGCACAGATACGCCCCTATTTT
abundance: NA
j_gene: TRBJ2-3
len: 16
d_gene: TRBD2
v_gene: TRBV4-3

CDR3aa: CASSYSTGATYEQYF
CDR3nt: TGTGCCAGCAGTTACTCGACAGGCGCAACCTACGAGCAGTACTTC
abundance: NA
j_gene: TRBJ2-7
len: 15
d_gene: NA
v_gene: TRBV6-5

CDR3aa: CASSLLRSLLSTDTQYF
CDR3nt: TGTGCCAGCTCCCTGCTTCGTTCGCTCCTTAGCACAGATACGCAGTATTTT
abundance: few
j_gene: TRBJ2-3
len: 17
d_gene: NA
v_gene: TRBV18

CDR3aa: CASSYRTLNEKLFF
CDR3nt: TGTGCCAGCAGTTACAGGACCCTTAATGAAAAACTGTTTTTT
abundance: few
j_gene: TRBJ1-4
len: 14
d_gene: NA
v_gene: TRBV28

CDR3aa: CASSSQGQAKNIQYF
CDR3nt: TGTGCCAGCAGCTCACAGGGGCAAGCCAAAAACATTCAGTACTTC
abundance: NA
j_gene: TRBJ2-4
len: 15
d_gene: TRBD1
v_gene: TRBV11-3

CDR3aa: CASIEGTGATYEQYF
CDR3nt: TGTGCCAGCATAGAAGGGACAGGGGCAACCTACGAGCAGTACTTC
abundance: NA
j_gene: TRBJ2-7
len: 15
d_gene: TRBD1
v_gene: TRBV6-5

CDR3aa: CASSLGSSGRNNEQFF
CDR3nt: TGTGCCAGCAGCTTAGGGTCTAGCGGGAGGAACAATGAGCAGTTCTTC
abundance: NA
j_gene: TRBJ2-1
len: 16
d_gene: TRBD2
v_gene: TRBV7-9

CDR3aa: CASSLQAGQPQHF
CDR3nt: TGCGCCAGCAGCCTACAAGCGGGGCAGCCCCAGCATTTT
abundance: few
j_gene: TRBJ1-5
len: 13
d_gene: NA
v_gene: TRBV4-1

CDR3aa: CASSLGGTGELFF
CDR3nt: TGTGCCAGCAGTTTAGGAGGGACCGGGGAGCTGTTTTTT
abundance: NA
j_gene: TRBJ2-2
len: 13
d_gene: NA
v_gene: TRBV28

CDR3aa: CASSQTGAYTIMNTEAFF
CDR3nt: TGCGCCAGCAGTCAGACAGGGGCCTACACGATTATGAACACTGAAGCTTTCTTT
abundance: NA
j_gene: TRBJ1-1
len: 18
d_gene: TRBD1
v_gene: TRBV23-1

CDR3aa: CASSLGTSSYEQYF
CDR3nt: TGTGCCAGCAGCTTGGGGACAAGCTCCTACGAGCAGTACTTC
abundance: NA
j_gene: TRBJ2-7
len: 14
d_gene: NA
v_gene: TRBV7-9

CDR3aa: CSAPGQAYNEQFF
CDR3nt: TGCAGTGCGCCGGGACAGGCCTACAATGAGCAGTTCTTC
abundance: NA
j_gene: TRBJ2-1
len: 13
d_gene: TRBD1
v_gene: TRBV29-1

CDR3aa: CASSYTGTTYEQYF
CDR3nt: TGTGCCAGCAGTTACACCGGGACAACCTACGAGCAGTACTTC
abundance: NA
j_gene: TRBJ2-7
len: 14
d_gene: NA
v_gene: TRBV6-5

CDR3aa: CASSYSTFSVYTEAFF
CDR3nt: TGTGCCAGCAGTTACTCGACCTTTTCGGTATACACTGAAGCTTTCTTT
abundance: NA
j_gene: TRBJ1-1
len: 16
d_gene: NA
v_gene: TRBV6-5

CDR3aa: CASSTSIRVSTGELFF
CDR3nt: TGTGCCAGTAGTACCTCGATTAGGGTTTCCACCGGGGAGCTGTTTTTT
abundance: once
j_gene: TRBJ2-2
len: 16
d_gene: NA
v_gene: TRBV19

CDR3aa: CAWSAPGTGTAKLFF
CDR3nt: TGTGCCTGGAGTGCCCCCGGGACAGGGACGGCAAAACTGTTTTTT
abundance: NA
j_gene: TRBJ1-4
len: 15
d_gene: TRBD1
v_gene: TRBV30

CDR3aa: CASTWGQGLGNTEAFF
CDR3nt: TGTGCCAGCACCTGGGGACAGGGATTGGGGAACACTGAAGCTTTCTTT
abundance: NA
j_gene: TRBJ1-1
len: 16
d_gene: TRBD1
v_gene: TRBV7-9

CDR3aa: CASSLRTGGTSNEQFF
CDR3nt: TGTGCCAGCAGCTTACGAACGGGTGGGACTTCCAATGAGCAGTTCTTC
abundance: NA
j_gene: TRBJ2-1
len: 16
d_gene: NA
v_gene: TRBV7-2

CDR3aa: CASSLAAANTGELFF
CDR3nt: TGTGCCAGCAGCTTGGCGGCAGCGAACACCGGGGAGCTGTTTTTT
abundance: NA
j_gene: TRBJ2-2
len: 15
d_gene: NA
v_gene: TRBV5-6

CDR3aa: CASSASWSSPYEQYF
CDR3nt: TGTGCCAGCAGCGCTAGCTGGAGTTCTCCCTACGAGCAGTACTTC
abundance: few
j_gene: TRBJ2-7
len: 15
d_gene: NA
v_gene: TRBV5-6

CDR3aa: CSVDGTGDRGSAEQYF
CDR3nt: TGCAGCGTTGACGGTACGGGAGACAGGGGGTCGGCCGAGCAGTACTTC
abundance: NA
j_gene: TRBJ2-7
len: 16
d_gene: TRBD1
v_gene: TRBV29-1

CDR3aa: CASSLARGGIRKETQYF
CDR3nt: TGTGCCAGCAGCTTAGCTCGGGGGGGAATACGGAAAGAGACCCAGTACTTC
abundance: once
j_gene: TRBJ2-5
len: 17
d_gene: TRBD2
v_gene: TRBV7-2

CDR3aa: CASRQGSYTF
CDR3nt: TGCGCCAGCAGACAGGGGAGCTACACCTTC
abundance: few
j_gene: TRBJ1-2
len: 10
d_gene: TRBD1
v_gene: TRBV10-1

CDR3aa: CASSGGGSSYEQYF
CDR3nt: TGTGCCAGCAGTGGTGGGGGATCCTCTTACGAGCAGTACTTC
abundance: NA
j_gene: TRBJ2-7
len: 14
d_gene: NA
v_gene: TRBV6-5

CDR3aa: CASSLNGKDTGELFF
CDR3nt: TGTGCCAGCAGCCTAAACGGGAAGGACACCGGGGAGCTGTTTTTT
abundance: NA
j_gene: TRBJ2-2
len: 15
d_gene: NA
v_gene: TRBV7-2

CDR3aa: CASRGTGGGQPQHF
CDR3nt: TGTGCCAGCAGGGGGACAGGGGGCGGTCAGCCCCAGCATTTT
abundance: NA
j_gene: TRBJ1-5
len: 14
d_gene: TRBD1
v_gene: TRBV2

CDR3aa: CASGAPDRVYEQYF
CDR3nt: TGTGCTAGTGGGGCCCCGGACAGGGTCTACGAGCAGTACTTC
abundance: NA
j_gene: TRBJ2-7
len: 14
d_gene: TRBD1
v_gene: TRBV12-5

CDR3aa: CASSLAHWAQGEKLFF
CDR3nt: TGTGCCAGCAGCTTAGCGCATTGGGCCCAGGGGGAAAAACTGTTTTTT
abundance: NA
j_gene: TRBJ1-4
len: 16
d_gene: NA
v_gene: TRBV7-6

CDR3aa: CASSYGLNEKLFF
CDR3nt: TGTGCCAGCAGTTATGGCCTGAATGAAAAACTGTTTTTT
abundance: NA
j_gene: TRBJ1-4
len: 13
d_gene: NA
v_gene: TRBV6-5

CDR3aa: CASSPTGESSYNEQFF
CDR3nt: TGTGCCAGCAGCCCTACCGGTGAGAGCTCCTACAATGAGCAGTTCTTC
abundance: once
j_gene: TRBJ2-1
len: 16
d_gene: NA
v_gene: TRBV7-6

CDR3aa: CASSASGRADTQYF
CDR3nt: TGTGCCAGCAGTGCTAGCGGGAGGGCAGATACGCAGTATTTT
abundance: few
j_gene: TRBJ2-3
len: 14
d_gene: TRBD2
v_gene: TRBV9

CDR3aa: CASGRDRGGIGNEQFF
CDR3nt: TGTGCCAGCGGGAGGGACAGGGGAGGAATAGGCAATGAGCAGTTCTTC
abundance: NA
j_gene: TRBJ2-1
len: 16
d_gene: TRBD1
v_gene: TRBV2

CDR3aa: CASSGTVDEKLFF
CDR3nt: TGTGCCAGTTCCGGGACGGTCGATGAAAAACTGTTTTTT
abundance: NA
j_gene: TRBJ1-4
len: 13
d_gene: NA
v_gene: TRBV6-1

CDR3aa: CASSRDTLEAFF
CDR3nt: TGTGCCAGCAGCCGGGACACCCTAGAAGCTTTCTTT
abundance: NA
j_gene: TRBJ1-1
len: 12
d_gene: NA
v_gene: TRBV14

CDR3aa: CASKPDRGGPYEQYF
CDR3nt: TGTGCCAGCAAACCGGACAGGGGCGGACCCTACGAGCAGTACTTC
abundance: NA
j_gene: TRBJ2-7
len: 15
d_gene: TRBD1
v_gene: TRBV28

CDR3aa: CASSSKTSGSGTGELFF
CDR3nt: TGTGCCAGCAGCTCGAAGACTAGCGGGAGCGGCACCGGGGAGCTGTTTTTT
abundance: NA
j_gene: TRBJ2-2
len: 17
d_gene: TRBD2
v_gene: TRBV7-9

CDR3aa: CASSLRPFWPTTGVGVYNEQFF
CDR3nt: TGTGCCAGCAGTTTAAGGCCCTTTTGGCCCACGACAGGGGTTGGGGTCTACAATGAGCAGTTCTTC
abundance: NA
j_gene: TRBJ2-1
len: 22
d_gene: TRBD1
v_gene: TRBV27

CDR3aa: CASSFKTQGAFTEAFF
CDR3nt: TGTGCCAGCAGCTTTAAAACTCAGGGGGCATTCACTGAAGCTTTCTTT
abundance: NA
j_gene: TRBJ1-1
len: 16
d_gene: TRBD1
v_gene: TRBV11-2

CDR3aa: CASSLGQRGDTQYF
CDR3nt: TGTGCCAGCAGCTTAGGTCAGCGGGGGGATACGCAGTATTTT
abundance: NA
j_gene: TRBJ2-3
len: 14
d_gene: TRBD2
v_gene: TRBV7-2

CDR3aa: CASSYPPHNEQFF
CDR3nt: TGTGCCAGCAGTTACCCCCCCCACAATGAGCAGTTCTTC
abundance: NA
j_gene: TRBJ2-1
len: 13
d_gene: NA
v_gene: TRBV6-5

CDR3aa: CAWSGASGNQPQHF
CDR3nt: TGTGCCTGGAGTGGGGCATCCGGCAATCAGCCCCAGCATTTT
abundance: NA
j_gene: TRBJ1-5
len: 14
d_gene: NA
v_gene: TRBV30

CDR3aa: CASNRGQGDEQYF
CDR3nt: TGTGCCAGTAATAGGGGACAGGGCGACGAGCAGTACTTC
abundance: few
j_gene: TRBJ2-7
len: 13
d_gene: TRBD1
v_gene: TRBV19

CDR3aa: CASSLVQAARKFF
CDR3nt: TGTGCCAGCAGCTTAGTTCAAGCGGCCCGAAAGTTCTTC
abundance: NA
j_gene: TRBJ2-1
len: 13
d_gene: NA
v_gene: TRBV11-3

CDR3aa: CASSSDRVEKLFF
CDR3nt: TGTGCCAGCAGTTCCGACAGGGTTGAAAAACTGTTTTTT
abundance: NA
j_gene: TRBJ1-4
len: 13
d_gene: TRBD1
v_gene: TRBV28

CDR3aa: CASSLGWLGTEAFF
CDR3nt: TGTGCCAGCAGCTTAGGTTGGCTTGGCACTGAAGCTTTCTTT
abundance: NA
j_gene: TRBJ1-1
len: 14
d_gene: NA
v_gene: TRBV7-2

CDR3aa: CASSLGLAGDQETQYF
CDR3nt: TGTGCCAGCAGCTTAGGACTAGCGGGCGACCAAGAGACCCAGTACTTC
abundance: NA
j_gene: TRBJ2-5
len: 16
d_gene: TRBD2
v_gene: TRBV13

CDR3aa: CASSQVWEGLSEQFF
CDR3nt: TGCGCCAGCAGCCAAGTGTGGGAGGGCCTTAGTGAGCAGTTCTTC
abundance: once
j_gene: TRBJ2-1
len: 15
d_gene: TRBD2
v_gene: TRBV4-1

CDR3aa: CASSDAGSFSDTQYF
CDR3nt: TGCGCCAGCAGTGATGCCGGGAGTTTCTCAGATACGCAGTATTTT
abundance: once
j_gene: TRBJ2-3
len: 15
d_gene: NA
v_gene: TRBV10-2

CDR3aa: CASSSPGGDNSRGNEKLFF
CDR3nt: TGCGCCAGCAGCTCACCCGGGGGGGACAATTCCAGGGGTAATGAAAAACTGTTTTTT
abundance: NA
j_gene: TRBJ1-4
len: 19
d_gene: NA
v_gene: TRBV5-1

CDR3aa: CASSLVSGQLNTEAFF
CDR3nt: TGTGCCAGCAGCTTGGTTTCAGGACAGCTGAACACTGAAGCTTTCTTT
abundance: NA
j_gene: TRBJ1-1
len: 16
d_gene: NA
v_gene: TRBV5-5

CDR3aa: CASSPIAGTRDEQYF
CDR3nt: TGTGCCAGCAGCCCCATAGCGGGAACTAGGGACGAGCAGTACTTC
abundance: NA
j_gene: TRBJ2-7
len: 15
d_gene: TRBD2
v_gene: TRBV5-8

CDR3aa: CASSNTNEQFF
CDR3nt: TGTGCCAGTAGCAATACCAATGAGCAGTTCTTC
abundance: NA
j_gene: TRBJ2-1
len: 11
d_gene: NA
v_gene: TRBV19